The subject of this entry is one TCR beta chain. Its recognized antigen is unknown. Base qualities are not at hand, and no much larger clone is one base apart. The cohort was made up of roughly 670 healthy bone marrow donors. All cohort members were sampled while nominally healthy, although unrecorded immune exposures were likely present. The donor was CMV seronegative and was included in the group of hundreds of seronegative cohort members. A peripheral blood sample was provided by each donor, and peripheral blood mononuclear cells were used for TCR beta sequencing. The Qiagen DNeasy Blood Extraction Kit was used to extract genomic DNA from the blood cell samples. The source of the sample is a study of cytomegalovirus exposure and HLA in healthy donors (TCRdb year 2017). Broadly, across the study: In an earlier analysis of approximately 500 of the donors, approximately 260 Gb of sequence data and 117 million unique TCR beta sequences from 150 million to 200 million T cells were reported. In a later genetic analysis, genome-wide SNP genotypes for about 65% of the roughly 700 donors were used, and that subset was treated as a discovery cohort. Roughly 5 DR-DQ haplotypes were treated as single units for association and clustering because of strong linkage in the cohort. The number of donors typed differed by locus, with about 629-630 for A, B, C, DRB1 and DQB1, around 560 for DQA1, about 610 for DPA1, and around 460 for DPB1. Across 300 to 500 genotyped donors of the cohort, an average of about 200,000 unique TCR beta nucleotide sequences per donor were sequenced, and 15% to 20% of those sequences were non-productive. The study combined high-throughput TCR immunosequencing, statistical association of individual TCRs with disease status, and machine learning to predict cytomegalovirus infection status. The study profiled the T cell repertoires of hundreds of subjects by immunosequencing and related them to cytomegalovirus serostatus. A later analysis re-examined previously published TCR beta repertoires from hundreds of donors and added high-resolution HLA genotyping to investigate patterns of TCR occurrence. An earlier analysis of approximately 500 of the donors applied high-throughput TCR beta sequencing to assess whether each TCR beta V gene segment acted as functional or pseudogenic. Donor age, sex, ethnicity and CMV serostatus were compiled together with the repertoire data. Rather than drawing on any new phenotypic data, the later analysis identified candidate immune exposures from TCR beta sequences and the way those sequences occurred across donors. An early release that covered several hundred HLA-typed donors contained approximately 300 gigabases of sequencing data and 70 million to 100 million unique TCR sequences. The study aimed to test whether signatures of past pathogen exposure could be identified by cataloging public T cell receptors. HLA typing included class I and class II loci at four-digit resolution. All discovery cohort repertoires had been generated using a single sequencing platform. In addition to the first cohort of 666 subjects, a separate validation cohort of 130 or so different subjects was used. Of the 300 to 450 genotyped donors, approximately 80% were placed in the genetic ancestry cluster associated with self-reported Caucasian donors. Study-wide conclusions, independent of this receptor: Correlated functional status among segregating V segments might be attributable to linkage disequilibrium, but an unknown experimental factor could not be ruled out. Compared with the 666-donor mean, donors in an Asian-associated ancestry cluster had fewer N-insertions in productive TCRs, according to a later genetic analysis. The earlier analysis of approximately 560 of the donors excluded around 17 rarely observed V segments, including chromosome 9 orphons, because counts were too low. Several of the top co-occurrence clusters appeared to be linked to parvovirus B19, influenza, CMV and Epstein-Barr virus, according to a later analysis. When HLA alleles, especially DR and DQ, strongly co-occurred, attributing TCR associations to individual alleles was difficult. Specific HLA alleles were associated with 15,000 to 20,000 TCR beta sequences at a false discovery rate of 0.05 in a later analysis. According to the authors, the approach could potentially be generalized to other disease states and immunological phenotypes. Because HLA typing was unavailable for some donors at each locus, only the typed subset was used in association tests. A later analysis found that TCR association rates varied across HLA loci, with DRB1 alleles showing the most associated TCRs and HLA-C alleles the fewest. In a later analysis, HLA-associated TCR beta chains were found to be more clonally expanded and to have lower generation probabilities than equally common non-associated chains. In vitro tests confirmed that a few of the cytomegalovirus-associated TCR beta chains recognize cytomegalovirus antigens. The study gave a list of more than 150 TCR beta chains associated with cytomegalovirus. In this cohort, only TCR beta chains were sequenced, and detectable features were limited by the absence of alpha or paired-chain data. According to a later analysis, most CMV-associated TCR beta chains appeared to be HLA-restricted, and the HLA associations seemed to be driven largely by CMV exposure. In both the original and validation cohorts, the classifier was reported to diagnose cytomegalovirus status with high specificity and sensitivity. CMV serostatus was the only immune exposure information available for the cohort. A cluster of highly shared sequence variants was judged likely to be a technical artifact of the sequencing pipeline. Roughly uniform sequencing depth across donors was assumed in presence/absence analyses, although this assumption may not hold. A further reported finding was that TCR beta sequences accurately predicted the HLA-A and HLA-B alleles for most subjects in the first cohort. Most TCR sequences were seen in very few donors, while some public TCRs were found in many individuals. The 87-base-pair reads could not distinguish some IMGT-functional V segments, including TRBV6-2 and TRBV6-3, so those segments were excluded. An association between a missense DCLRE1C variant and V-gene and J-gene trimming of TCR beta chains was found in a later genetic analysis and replicated in an independent cohort. An earlier analysis of approximately 570 of the donors showed that most TCR beta V segments appeared in productive rearrangements either about 90% or about 30% of the time, which broadly matched IMGT annotations.

The junction shows trimming of 5 bases on V and 7 bases on J, plus 16 bases between the germline ends. CDR1 SGHTS and CDR2 YDEGEE were looked up in the germline V gene. The CDR3 holds 14 amino acids from the cysteine to the phenylalanine. Left in the record is the CDR3 DNA by itself, 42 bases read in frame from the first base. Library preparation employed the immunoSEQ multiplex PCR assay. For the multiplex PCR, a mixture combining 60 forward primers for TCR Vbeta segments and 13 reverse primers for TCR Jbeta segments was used. A multiplex PCR assay on genomic DNA amplified the CDR3 region of rearranged TCR beta genes. The amplified TCR beta libraries were sequenced on the Illumina HiSeq System as 87-base-pair reads. Processing in the source paper ran as follows. A later analysis counted about 82 million unique TCR beta chains across the 500 to 850 repertoires, and 10 million to 11 million of these chains were shared by at least two donors. Raw reads were error-corrected and collapsed into unique sequences with a nearest-neighbor algorithm that merged closely related sequences to remove PCR and sequencing errors. To assign V, D and J gene segments, CDR3 sequences were aligned to IMGT reference sequences. For a sequence to be retained, at least a six-nucleotide match to both a V gene segment and a J gene segment was required. Rearrangements were called productive when the CDR3 lacked stop codons and stayed in frame with V and J; all others were non-productive. Following IMGT convention, CDR3 was defined as the stretch from the second conserved V-encoded cysteine to the conserved J-encoded phenylalanine. The earlier analysis of about 640 of the donors excluded any sequence lacking an unambiguous match to a single V gene segment. An earlier analysis of several hundred of the donors classified V segments as functional when productive rearrangements were above 56.7% and as segregating when the standard deviation between donors was above 5%. A statistical classification framework was built to diagnose cytomegalovirus status from the catalog of TCR beta chain sequences. In a later analysis, TCR nucleotide sequences were compared against IMGT/GENE-DB human TR gene sequences so that V and J genes could be assigned. The TCRdist pipeline was used in a later analysis to assign CDR3 sequences and most-parsimonious VDJ recombination scenarios. In a later analysis, every TCR beta chain was defined by the combination of its CDR3 amino acid sequence and its V-gene family, and reads without a unique V-gene family were dropped. A later analysis removed 592 highly shared, low-generation-probability nucleotide sequences to deal with suspected cross-contamination and a sequencing artifact. In a later analysis, a clonal expansion index was calculated for each public chain from normalized within-repertoire ranks of inferred template counts. In a later analysis, generation probabilities were computed with a VDJ recombination model fitted to out-of-frame rearrangements, and the resulting probabilities were checked against IGoR. In a later analysis, hypergeometric tests were used to score TCR-TCR, TCR-HLA and TCR-CMV co-occurrence, with a repertoire-size bias correction applied to TCR pairs. In a later analysis, false discovery rates were estimated by permuting HLA or CMV assignments 20 times. In a later analysis, co-occurring TCRs were grouped using DBSCAN, and TCRdist sequence similarity was added for clustering within HLA-allele-positive subsets. For co-occurrence clustering, repertoires with fewer than 30,000 or more than 120,000 public chains were excluded, along with four to six repertoires with anomalous nucleotide sharing. The clones in this table, taken by TCRdb from immuneACCESS, are in-frame only. Not every clone is retained; where verified, under half of the shortfall comes from an unresolved V gene, and the cause of the rest is unknown. D and trimming come from the DNA, and the V and J calls and clone size come from that table. Present in this sample are roughly 140,000 clones, 60% to 80% of which were seen just once. Jointly, the top ten make up roughly 1.7% of the sample.

The V gene is TRBV5-8 and the J gene is TRBJ1-5; matching of 5 bases hints at TRBD1 as the D gene. Material for sequencing was PBMCs. The sequence came from a woman aged 30 to 39 in good health and CMV-seronegative. The CDR3 amino acid sequence is: CASSWGEGRQPQHF. The DNA sequence is given as TGTGCCAGCAGTTGGGGGGAGGGCAGGCAGCCCCAGCATTTT.